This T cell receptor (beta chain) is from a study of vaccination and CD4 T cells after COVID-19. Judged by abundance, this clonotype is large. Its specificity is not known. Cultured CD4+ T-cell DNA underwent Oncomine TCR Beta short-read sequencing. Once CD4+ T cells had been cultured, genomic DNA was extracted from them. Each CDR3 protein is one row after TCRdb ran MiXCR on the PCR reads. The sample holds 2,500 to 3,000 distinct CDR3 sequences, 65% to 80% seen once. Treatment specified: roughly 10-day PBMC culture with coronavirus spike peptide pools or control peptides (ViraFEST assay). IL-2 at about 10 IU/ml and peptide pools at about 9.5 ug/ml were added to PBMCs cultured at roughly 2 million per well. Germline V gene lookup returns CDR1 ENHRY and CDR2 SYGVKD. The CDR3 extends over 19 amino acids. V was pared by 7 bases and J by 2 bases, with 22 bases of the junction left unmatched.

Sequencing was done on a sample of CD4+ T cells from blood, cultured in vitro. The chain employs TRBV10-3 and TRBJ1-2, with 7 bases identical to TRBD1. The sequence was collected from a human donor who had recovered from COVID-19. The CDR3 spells CAITGKRGTGQPDNYGYTF. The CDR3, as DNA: TGTGCCATCACGGGAAAAAGAGGGACGGGACAGCCCGACAACTATGGCTACACCTTC.